One sample yielded the 5 T cell receptor beta chains listed below, sequenced in a study of monozygotic twins with inflammatory bowel disease. TCRdb processed the 5' RACE reads again and assigns one entry to each CDR3 protein, with no DNA. This table lists around 370,000 distinct CDR3 sequences. Sequencing was done on a sample of blood. The source of these receptors is a human donor with ulcerative colitis or Crohn's disease, or a healthy co-twin of an affected twin (not recorded which).

The J gene is TRBJ2-6, the V gene TRBV12-3 or TRBV12-4; TCRdb selects TRBD1, and the lack of DNA leaves this call unchecked. CDR3 length: 14 amino acids. The CDR3 reads CASSGTTGANVLTF.

V gene TRBV15 combines with J gene TRBJ2-2; lacking DNA, the TRBD1 call made by TCRdb goes unchecked. The CDR3 runs to 13 residues. Germline V lookup: CDR1 LNHNV, CDR2 YYDKDF (reference sequence). CDR3 sequence reads: CATGTPNTGELFF.

The chain has TRBV28 and TRBJ2-1; without DNA, the TCRdb call of TRBD1 cannot be checked. Germline CDR1 reads MDHEN; CDR2 reads SYDVKM. CDR3 length equals 16 residues. CDR3 in amino acids: CASSLSGNRAHNEQFF.

CDR3 in amino acids: CASSPPGVKNMQYF. The V and J genes are TRBV7-9 and TRBJ2-4; TCRdb reports TRBD1, a call that lacks DNA to check it against. The CDR3 runs 14 residues. Germline V gene data show CDR1 as SEHNR and CDR2 as FQNEAQ (reference sequence).

The rearrangement joins TRBV5-1 to TRBJ2-5. The CDR3 contains 13 residues. CDR1 is SGHRS and CDR2 is YFSETQ in the germline V gene. CDR3 region: CASNRGYQETQYF.